The clone carrying this T cell receptor (beta chain) was detected a few times. Antigen: not known. The source of the sample is a study of T-cell reconstitution after alpha-beta-depleted transplantation in children. The germline V gene has CDR1 SGHVS and CDR2 FNYEAQ. CDR3 length equals 19 residues. V was shortened by 1 base and J by 2 bases, with 24 bases between the two germline ends. Molecular barcoding with unique molecular identifiers was used for the TCRbeta library. One entry per CDR3 protein, called by TCRdb with MiXCR from the PCR reads. The data hold 610,000 or so distinct CDR3 sequences, with about a quarter observed a single time. Study-wide results and caveats: Several hundred expanded graft clones reportedly gave rise to the alpha-beta T cells present about two months after transplant. For some patients, TCRbeta diversity was high at day 60 because of recipient T cells and thymic progenitors that survived. Most T-cell counts and diversity one year after the transplant came from T cells that were newly produced.

This sequence joins TRBV7-6 and TRBJ2-7; maybe TRBD2 (6 bases). This sequence was found in a boy in the first two years of life with Wiskott-Aldrich syndrome, due to receive a stem cell transplant. This specimen consisted of PBMCs, obtained before TCRalphabeta/CD19-depleted stem cell transplant. This CDR3 reads CASSLVAGNRANNPYEQYF. The CDR3 region has the DNA TGTGCCAGCAGCTTAGTGGCGGGGAATCGAGCCAACAACCCCTACGAGCAGTACTTC.